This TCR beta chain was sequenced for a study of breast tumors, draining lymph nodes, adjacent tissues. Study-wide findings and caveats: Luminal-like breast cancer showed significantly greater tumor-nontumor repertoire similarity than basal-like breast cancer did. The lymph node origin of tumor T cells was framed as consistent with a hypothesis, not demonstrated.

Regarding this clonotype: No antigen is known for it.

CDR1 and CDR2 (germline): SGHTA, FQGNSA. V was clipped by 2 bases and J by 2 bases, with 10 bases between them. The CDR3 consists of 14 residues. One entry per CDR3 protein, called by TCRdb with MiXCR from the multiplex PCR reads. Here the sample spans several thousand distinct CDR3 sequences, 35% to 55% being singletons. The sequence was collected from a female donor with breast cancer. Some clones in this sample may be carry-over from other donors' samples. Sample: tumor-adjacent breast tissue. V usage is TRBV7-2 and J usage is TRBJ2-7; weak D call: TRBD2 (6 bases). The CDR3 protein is CASSLSGGAYEQYV. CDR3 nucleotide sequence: TGTGCCAGCAGCTTATCCGGGGGAGCCTACGAGCAGTACGTC.